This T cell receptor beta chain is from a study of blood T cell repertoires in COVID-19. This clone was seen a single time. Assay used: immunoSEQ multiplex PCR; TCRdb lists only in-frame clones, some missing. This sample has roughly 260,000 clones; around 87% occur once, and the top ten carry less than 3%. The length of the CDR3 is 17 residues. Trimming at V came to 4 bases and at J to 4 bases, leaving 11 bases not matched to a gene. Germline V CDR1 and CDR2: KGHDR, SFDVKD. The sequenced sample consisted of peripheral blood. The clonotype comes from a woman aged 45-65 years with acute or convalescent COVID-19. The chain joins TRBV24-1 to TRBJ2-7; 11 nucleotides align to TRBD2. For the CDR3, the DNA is TGTGCCACCAGTGACCCTCCGGTGACTAGCGGGACATACGAGCAGTACTTC. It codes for CATSDPPVTSGTYEQYF.